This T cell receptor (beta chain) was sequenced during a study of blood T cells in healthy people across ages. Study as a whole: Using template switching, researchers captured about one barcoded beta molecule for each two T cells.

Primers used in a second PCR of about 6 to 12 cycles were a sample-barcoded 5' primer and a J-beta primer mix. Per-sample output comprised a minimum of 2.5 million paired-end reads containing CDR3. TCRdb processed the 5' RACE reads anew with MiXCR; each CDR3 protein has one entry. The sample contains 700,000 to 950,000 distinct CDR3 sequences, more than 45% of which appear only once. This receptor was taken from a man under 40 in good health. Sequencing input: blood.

CDR3 DNA sequence: TGTGCCAGCAGCCCCTACAGGGGCCACAATCAGCCCCAGCATTTT. As protein: CASSPYRGHNQPQHF. This chain uses TRBV7-2 with TRBJ1-5, with 7 bases that match TRBD1. The V and J ends lost 5 bases and 3 bases, in that order; junction bases with no gene match: 7. The CDR3 has 15 residues. The germline gives CDR1 SGHTA, CDR2 FQGNSA. Using reference TRBV7-2 and TRBJ1-5 for the parts outside the CDR3, the full variable domain is GAGVSQSPSNKVTEKGKDVELRCDPISGHTALYWYRQSLGQGLEFLIYFQGNSAPDKSGLPSDRFSAERTGGSVSTLTIQRTQQEDSAVYLCASSPYRGHNQPQHFGDGTRLSIL.